The clone carrying this T cell receptor beta chain was seen once. The data were obtained in a study of blood T cell repertoires in COVID-19. Study-wide context: T cells, B-cell-depleted T cells, or PBMCs supplied cDNA or gDNA.

Germline V gene data show CDR1 as MDHEN and CDR2 as SYDVKM. Trimming shortened V by 7 bases and J by 2 bases, and 12 bases separated the two germline ends. The CDR3 is 13 amino acids. Only in-frame clones appear in the TCRdb table, and some are missing; sequencing was by immunoSEQ multiplex PCR. The sample lists around 210,000 clones, 80% seen once, with 4.5% to 7% in the top ten. The receptor comes from a woman aged 70-85 years with acute or convalescent COVID-19. The V and J genes are TRBV28 and TRBJ2-7, with D possibly being TRBD1 (6 bases). Sample: peripheral blood. The CDR3 region has the DNA TGTGCCAGCAACCACGGACAGACCTACGAGCAGTACTTC. Translating it yields CASNHGQTYEQYF.